This T cell receptor beta chain was recorded in a study of blood T cells in healthy people across ages. Together with a sample-barcoded 5' primer, a J-beta primer mix was included in a second PCR lasting about 6 to 11 cycles. Using its own MiXCR run on the 5' RACE reads, TCRdb lists one record per CDR3 protein. This table holds roughly 800,000 distinct CDR3 sequences, 40% to 65% found once. The source material was blood. This clonotype originated in an elderly man in good health.

For the CDR3, the DNA is TGTGCCAGCAGTTCCTTCGACGCTGCAACTAATGAAAAACTGTTTTTT. It specifies CASSSFDAATNEKLFF. The gene calls are TRBV28 and TRBJ1-4; D ambiguous. Trimming took 4 bases from V and 0 from J, leaving 12 bases between them. CDR1 is MDHEN and CDR2 is SYDVKM in the germline V gene. The CDR3 is 16 amino acids.